The 23 T cell receptor beta chains below were found in one sample sequenced in a study of blood T cell repertoires in COVID-19. The data were produced by immunoSEQ multiplex PCR, yet TCRdb's version contains in-frame clones alone and is incomplete. The data hold around 180,000 clones, with 80% observed a single time. The sequencing input was peripheral blood. These receptors all stem from a man between 65 and 85 years old with active or convalescent COVID-19.

CDR3 sequence: CASGEFMDSIEAFF. DNA of the CDR3: TGTGCCAGCGGGGAATTCATGGACAGCATCGAAGCTTTCTTT. V gene TRBV2 combines with J gene TRBJ1-1, with D tentatively TRBD1 (6 bases). This CDR3 spans 14 amino acids. Trimming cost V 8 bases and J 8 bases, with 21 bases left between them. Germline loops: CDR1 SNHLY, CDR2 FYNNEI.

The chain is built from TRBV29-1 and TRBJ2-1; 14 bases match TRBD2. V trimming: 6 bases; J trimming: 6 bases; junction bases outside the gene matches: 4. The CDR3 extends over 14 amino acids. Germline values: CDR1 SQVTM, CDR2 ANQGSEA. The CDR3 loop reads CSVPGTSGSNEQFF. CDR3 nucleotides: TGCAGCGTACCCGGGACTAGCGGGAGCAATGAGCAGTTCTTC.

The chain joins TRBV9 to TRBJ1-6; D possibly corresponds to TRBD1 (5 bases). Trimming removed 1 base at V and 0 bases at J, with 8 bases between. Looked up from germline, CDR1 is SGDLS and CDR2 is YYNGEE. The CDR3 covers 16 residues. The CDR3 is CASSVRDSSYNSPLHF. CDR3 bases: TGTGCCAGCAGCGTACGAGACAGCTCCTATAATTCACCCCTCCACTTT.

The chain carries TRBV10-3 and TRBJ1-5; D gene ambiguous. The CDR3 spans 15 residues. The germline gives CDR1 ENHRY, CDR2 SYGVKD. The ends were cut back, 4 bases at V and 4 bases at J, with 14 bases in the middle. The CDR3: CAISGREGGNQPQHF. In DNA form, the CDR3 reads TGTGCCATCAGTGGAAGAGAGGGCGGGAATCAGCCCCAGCATTTT.

For the CDR3, the DNA is TGTGCCAGCAGGCGGGGTCGGGTAGTAACAGATACGCAGTATTTT. Encoded protein: CASRRGRVVTDTQYF. V is TRBV5-8 and J is TRBJ2-3, with D possibly TRBD2 on 6 matching bases. Germline loops: CDR1 SGHTS, CDR2 YDEGEE. With 5 bases removed from V and 3 bases from J, the gap between germline ends came to 16 bases. The CDR3 is 15 residues long.

CDR3 in amino acids: CASSETGRAGEQYF. Written as DNA, the CDR3 is TGTGCCAGCAGTGAAACGGGCAGGGCGGGGGAGCAGTACTTC. The chain links TRBV2 to TRBJ2-7, with a tentative D call TRBD2 (6 bases). Germline values: CDR1 SNHLY, CDR2 FYNNEI. V lost 2 bases and J lost 7, with 15 bases in between. This CDR3 has 14 amino acids.

V usage is TRBV15 and J usage is TRBJ1-4; no clear D. Germline V lookup: CDR1 LNHNV, CDR2 YYDKDF (reference sequence). The CDR3 has 16 residues. The ends were cut back, 0 bases at V and 3 bases at J, with 11 bases in the middle. The CDR3 loop is CATSRDRGGANEKLFF. As DNA, the CDR3 is TGTGCCACCAGCAGAGATCGGGGAGGTGCTAATGAAAAACTGTTTTTT.

The chain employs TRBV6-5 and TRBJ1-1; unclear D gene. The ends were cut back, 7 bases at V and 4 bases at J, with 7 bases in the middle. This CDR3 is built from 11 residues. The germline V gene has CDR1 MNHEY and CDR2 SVGAGI. In DNA, the CDR3 is TGTGCCAGCAACAGCCTCACTGAAGCTTTCTTT. Residues: CASNSLTEAFF.

The chain links TRBV9 to TRBJ1-1; tentatively, D is TRBD1 (5 bases). Trimming took 3 bases from V and 7 from J, leaving 22 bases between them. Germline lookup yields CDR1 SGDLS and CDR2 YYNGEE. The CDR3 extends over 16 amino acids. CDR3 loop: CASSAFMGRGGGEAFF. The CDR3 DNA follows: TGTGCCAGCAGCGCCTTTATGGGGCGCGGGGGGGGTGAAGCTTTCTTT. The full variable domain, in which reference TRBV9 and TRBJ1-1 provide the parts outside the CDR3, is DSGVTQTPKHLITATGQRVTLRCSPRSGDLSVYWYQQSLDQGLQFLIQYYNGEERAKGNILERFSAQQFPDLHSELNLSSLELGDSALYFCASSAFMGRGGGEAFFGQGTRLTVV.

V usage is TRBV21-1 and J usage is TRBJ1-3; TRBD1, the table's D call, was not compared with the DNA. TRBV21-1 is flagged as a pseudogene. This CDR3 is built from 19 residues. The CDR3, as DNA: TGTGCCAGCAGCAACTGTGACCCAGGCAGCCTCATATCTGGAAACACCATATATTTT. Protein sequence: CASSNCDPGSLISGNTIYF.

Points on this clone: This sample also contains other DNA sequences that code for the same CDR3. The rearrangement links TRBV6-5 to TRBJ1-5; 8 bases line up with TRBD1. The CDR3 runs to 13 residues. Germline-derived CDR1 and CDR2 are MNHEY and SVGAGI. V trimming: 6 bases; J trimming: 5 bases; junction bases outside the gene matches: 3. CDR3 protein: CASRGTGHQPQHF. In DNA, the CDR3 is TGTGCCAGCAGGGGGACAGGCCATCAGCCCCAGCATTTT.

This clone was found a few times. The gene calls are TRBV18 and TRBJ2-2; 7 bases agree with TRBD1. This CDR3 has 14 residues. The germline gives CDR1 KGHSH, CDR2 LQKENI. The V and J ends lost 8 bases and 5 bases, in that order; junction bases with no gene match: 8. The CDR3 sequence: CASTRDRSTGELFF. In nucleotides, the CDR3 is TGTGCCAGCACCCGGGACAGATCGACCGGGGAGCTGTTTTTT.

V gene TRBV28 combines with J gene TRBJ2-7; 8 nucleotides agree with TRBD1. Germline CDR1 MDHEN, CDR2 SYDVKM. J was trimmed by 7 bases and V by 7 bases; bases with no gene match: 9. There are 13 residues in the CDR3. The CDR3 DNA reads TGTGCCAGCATTCCCCAGGGGGCTAGGGAGCAGTACTTC. This gives the protein CASIPQGAREQYF.

The chain joins TRBV29-1 to TRBJ1-1; 9 bases map to TRBD1. The germline V gene encodes CDR1 SQVTM and CDR2 ANQGSEA. The CDR3 has 15 amino acids. Trimming at V came to 6 bases and at J to 0 bases, leaving 8 bases not matched to a gene. In nucleotides, the CDR3 is TGCAGCGTCTCGGGACAGGGAGTGATGAACACTGAAGCTTTCTTT. Residues: CSVSGQGVMNTEAFF.

This chain links TRBV9 with TRBJ2-3; perhaps TRBD1 as D (6 bases). Deletions cut 1 base from V and 2 bases from J, with 14 bases between. Germline V gene sequence: CDR1 SGDLS, CDR2 YYNGEE. The CDR3 totals 16 residues. In DNA, the CDR3 is TGTGCCAGCAGCGTACCCCCAGGGGCCCCCACAGATACGCAGTATTTT. Translated: CASSVPPGAPTDTQYF.

In the case of this clone: The sample contains more than one DNA sequence encoding this CDR3. This chain joins TRBV4-2 and TRBJ2-1; TRBD2 matches 9 bases. There are 17 residues in the CDR3. From germline, CDR1 is LGHNA and CDR2 YNFKEQ. V was pared by 0 bases and J by 2 bases, with 5 bases of the junction left unmatched. The CDR3 reads CASSQDGGGRAYNEQFF. The CDR3 bases are TGTGCCAGCAGCCAAGATGGAGGCGGGAGGGCCTACAATGAGCAGTTCTTC.

V usage is TRBV6-1 and J usage is TRBJ1-2; 7 nucleotides agree with TRBD1. After removal of 2 bases from V and 8 bases from J, the junction contained 11 bases not matched to a gene. CDR3 length equals 15 residues. Germline CDR1 reads MNHNS; CDR2 reads SASEGT. CDR3 coding DNA: TGTGCCAGCAGTGAAAGGACAGGCGCGGTTGGGGGCTACACCTTC. Its protein is CASSERTGAVGGYTF.

The chain carries TRBV6-5 and TRBJ2-7, with 8 nucleotides matching TRBD1. Germline loops: CDR1 MNHEY, CDR2 SVGAGI. J lost 0 bases, V lost 6 bases, and 4 bases had no gene match. The CDR3 consists of 14 residues. DNA of the CDR3: TGTGCCAGCAGGGACAGGGAGAACTCCTACGAGCAGTACTTC. Amino acids: CASRDRENSYEQYF.

V gene TRBV5-1 combines with J gene TRBJ2-3, with D maybe TRBD1 (6 bases). Germline assignment: CDR1 SGHRS and CDR2 YFSETQ. The V gene lost 0 bases and the J gene lost 5 bases, with 13 bases spanning the gap. This CDR3 region has 15 residues. CDR3 region: CASSLGAGELDTQYF. The CDR3 DNA reads as TGCGCCAGCAGCTTGGGAGCAGGGGAGTTAGATACGCAGTATTTT.

This chain links TRBV11-2 with TRBJ1-2; possibly TRBD1 for D (5 bases). Germline V lookup: CDR1 SGHAT, CDR2 FQNNGV. The CDR3 loop spans 14 amino acids. V lost 6 bases to trimming and J lost 8 bases, with 19 bases between them. CDR3 protein: CASRPEGSVWGYTF. Written as DNA, the CDR3 is TGTGCCAGCAGACCGGAGGGGTCTGTTTGGGGCTACACCTTC.

This chain links TRBV4-3 with TRBJ1-1, with 7 bases that match TRBD1. The V gene's germline CDR1 is LGHNA and CDR2 YSLEER. V lost 4 bases and J lost 3; bases outside the gene matches: 5. The CDR3 is 14 residues long. The CDR3 loop is CASSPRDRDTEAFF. The CDR3 DNA follows: TGCGCCAGCAGCCCCAGAGACAGGGACACTGAAGCTTTCTTT.

To note about this clone: The junction departs from the called germline gene at one end, perhaps through a read error. The DNA for the CDR3 is TGTGCCAGCAGCTTGCGCGGGATCGGGACAGGGTTTATTTTGGACTTC. Protein sequence: CASSLRGIGTGFILDF. The chain combines TRBV7-6 with TRBJ2-7; 9 bases are a match to TRBD1. CDR1 SGHVS and CDR2 FNYEAQ come from the germline V gene. CDR3 length: 16 residues.

This chain uses TRBV10-1 with TRBJ1-2, with 9 bases matching TRBD1. This CDR3 region has 13 residues. V dropped 3 bases and J dropped 5; count of bases not matched to a gene: 1. The germline V gene encodes CDR1 WNHNN and CDR2 SYGVQD (reference sequence). As DNA, the CDR3 is TGCGCCAGCAGTGATGGGACAGGGTATGGCTACACCTTC. Its protein product is CASSDGTGYGYTF.